This TCR beta chain was retrieved from a study of pediatric ulcerative colitis. Study-level points and caveats: A couple of rectal clonotypes were found only in ulcerative colitis patients, all of them. This repertoire reflects total lymphocytes rather than subpopulations like regulatory T cells. Blood-rectal clonal overlap within each person was significantly higher in ulcerative colitis patients than controls.

V dropped 6 bases and J dropped 3; count of bases not matched to a gene: 15. Germline CDR1 and CDR2: SQVTM and ANQGSEA. CDR3 size: 16 residues. Produced via immunoSEQ multiplex PCR; TCRdb's table is partial and in-frame only. The sample records more than 50,000 clones, over 80% being singletons. Controls had colonoscopy for suspected IBD, with normal endoscopy and no IBD the following year. In the case of this clone: What it binds is not known.

The chain employs TRBV29-1 and TRBJ2-7; 9 bases match TRBD1. The receptor's source is a boy younger than 18 who was a control in a study of pediatric ulcerative colitis. Sequencing was performed on blood. The CDR3: CSVWSQLGQGGYEQYF. CDR3 sequence (DNA): TGCAGCGTCTGGAGTCAACTGGGACAGGGCGGCTACGAGCAGTACTTC.